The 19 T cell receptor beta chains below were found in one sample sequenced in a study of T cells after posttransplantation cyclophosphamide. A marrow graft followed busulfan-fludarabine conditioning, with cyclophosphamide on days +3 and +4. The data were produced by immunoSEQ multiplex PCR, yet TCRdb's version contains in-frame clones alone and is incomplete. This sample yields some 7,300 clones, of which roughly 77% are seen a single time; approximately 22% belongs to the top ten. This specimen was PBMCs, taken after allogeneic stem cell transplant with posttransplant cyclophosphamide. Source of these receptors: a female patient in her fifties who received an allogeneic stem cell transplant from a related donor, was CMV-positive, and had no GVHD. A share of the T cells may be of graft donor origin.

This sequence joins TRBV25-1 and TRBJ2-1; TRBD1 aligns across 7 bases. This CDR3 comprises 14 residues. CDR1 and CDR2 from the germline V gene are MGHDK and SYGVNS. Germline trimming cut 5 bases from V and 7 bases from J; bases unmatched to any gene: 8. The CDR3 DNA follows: TGTGCCAGCAGTAACGACAGGGTAGCAAATGAGCAGTTCTTC. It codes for CASSNDRVANEQFF.

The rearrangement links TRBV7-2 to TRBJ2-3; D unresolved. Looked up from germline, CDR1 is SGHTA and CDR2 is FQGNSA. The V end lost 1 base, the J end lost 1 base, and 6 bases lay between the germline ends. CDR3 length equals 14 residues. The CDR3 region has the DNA TGTGCCAGCAGCTTAGATGGCCGCACAGATACGCAGTATTTT. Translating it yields CASSLDGRTDTQYF.

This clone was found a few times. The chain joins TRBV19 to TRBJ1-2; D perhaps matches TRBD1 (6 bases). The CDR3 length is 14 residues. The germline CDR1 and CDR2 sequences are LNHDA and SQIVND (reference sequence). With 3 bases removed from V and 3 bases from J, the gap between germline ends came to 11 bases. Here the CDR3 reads CASSIRGGDYGYTF. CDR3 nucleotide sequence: TGTGCCAGTAGTATTAGGGGGGGGGACTATGGCTACACCTTC.

CDR3 DNA sequence: TGTGCCTCCTGGGGGGGGTCCAAGGAGACCCAGTACTTC. It encodes CASWGGSKETQYF. The genes are TRBV28 and TRBJ2-5; 7 bases match TRBD2. The V and J ends lost 11 bases and 5 bases, in that order; junction bases with no gene match: 11. The CDR3 loop spans 13 amino acids. Germline loops: CDR1 MDHEN, CDR2 SYDVKM.

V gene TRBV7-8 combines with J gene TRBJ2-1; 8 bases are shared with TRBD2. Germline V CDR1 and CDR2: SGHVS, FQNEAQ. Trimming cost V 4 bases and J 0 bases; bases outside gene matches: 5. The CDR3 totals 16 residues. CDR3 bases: TGTGCCAGCAGCTCCTTTAGCGGGGTCTCCTACAATGAGCAGTTCTTC. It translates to CASSSFSGVSYNEQFF.

DNA of the CDR3: TGTGCCAGCTCCTTGGGGGGTATGGGGACGTCTGAGCAGTTCTTC. Encoded protein: CASSLGGMGTSEQFF. The rearrangement links TRBV11-2 to TRBJ2-1; D is perhaps TRBD2 (6 bases). This CDR3 region has 15 residues. From germline, CDR1 is SGHAT and CDR2 FQNNGV. V lost 8 bases, J lost 9 bases, and 23 bases lay in between.

CDR3 nucleotide sequence: TGTGCCAGCAGTTTGCACAGGGGGCAAAACACCATATATTTT. Amino acids: CASSLHRGQNTIYF. This chain connects TRBV28 to TRBJ1-3; the match to TRBD1 covers 9 bases. The CDR3 contains 14 residues. Trimming removed 3 bases from V and 6 bases from J; junction bases left unmatched: 3. Per the germline V gene, CDR1 is MDHEN and CDR2 is SYDVKM.

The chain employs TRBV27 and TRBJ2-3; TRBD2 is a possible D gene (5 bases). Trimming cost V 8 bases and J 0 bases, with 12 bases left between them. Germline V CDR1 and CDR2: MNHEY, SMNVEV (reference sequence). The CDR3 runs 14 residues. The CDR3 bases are TGTGCCAGCGCTAGCTACACTAGCACAGATACGCAGTATTTT. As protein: CASASYTSTDTQYF.

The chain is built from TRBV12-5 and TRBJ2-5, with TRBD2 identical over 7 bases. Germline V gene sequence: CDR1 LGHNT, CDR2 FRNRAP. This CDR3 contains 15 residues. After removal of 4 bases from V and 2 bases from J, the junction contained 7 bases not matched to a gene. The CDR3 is CASGWVGGGQETQYF. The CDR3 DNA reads TGTGCTAGTGGTTGGGTGGGGGGGGGACAAGAGACCCAGTACTTC.

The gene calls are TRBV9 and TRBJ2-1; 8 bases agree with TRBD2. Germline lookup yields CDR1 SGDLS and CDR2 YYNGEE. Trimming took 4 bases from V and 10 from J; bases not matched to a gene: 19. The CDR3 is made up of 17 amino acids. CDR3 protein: CASSSPPRRGVRGEQFF. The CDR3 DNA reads TGTGCCAGCAGCTCGCCCCCCCGGCGGGGGGTTCGGGGGGAGCAGTTCTTC.

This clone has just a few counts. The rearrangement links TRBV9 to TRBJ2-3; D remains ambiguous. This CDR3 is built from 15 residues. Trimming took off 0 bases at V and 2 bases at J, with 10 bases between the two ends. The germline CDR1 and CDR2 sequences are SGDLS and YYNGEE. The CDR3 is CASSVVGWVTDTQYF. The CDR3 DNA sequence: TGTGCCAGCAGCGTAGTGGGCTGGGTCACAGATACGCAGTATTTT. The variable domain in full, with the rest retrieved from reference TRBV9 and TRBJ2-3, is DSGVTQTPKHLITATGQRVTLRCSPRSGDLSVYWYQQSLDQGLQFLIQYYNGEERAKGNILERFSAQQFPDLHSELNLSSLELGDSALYFCASSVVGWVTDTQYFGPGTRLTVL.

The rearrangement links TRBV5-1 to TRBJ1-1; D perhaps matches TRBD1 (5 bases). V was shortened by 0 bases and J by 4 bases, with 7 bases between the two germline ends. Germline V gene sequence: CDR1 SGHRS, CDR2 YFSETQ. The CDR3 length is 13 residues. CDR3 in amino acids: CASSLEQATEAFF. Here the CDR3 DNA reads TGCGCCAGCAGCTTGGAACAGGCCACTGAAGCTTTCTTT. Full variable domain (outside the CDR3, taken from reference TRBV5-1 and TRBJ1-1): KAGVTQTPRYLIKTRGQQVTLSCSPISGHRSVSWYQQTPGQGLQFLFEYFSETQRNKGNFPGRFSGRQFSNSRSEMNVSTLELGDSALYLCASSLEQATEAFFGQGTRLTVV.

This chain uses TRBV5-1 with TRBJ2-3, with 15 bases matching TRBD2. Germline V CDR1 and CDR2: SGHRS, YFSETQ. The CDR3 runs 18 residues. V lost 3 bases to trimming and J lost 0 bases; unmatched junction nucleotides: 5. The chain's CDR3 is CASSSGLAGGGSTDTQYF. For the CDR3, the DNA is TGCGCCAGCAGCTCGGGACTAGCGGGGGGCGGGAGCACAGATACGCAGTATTTT. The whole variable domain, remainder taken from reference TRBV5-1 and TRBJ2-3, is KAGVTQTPRYLIKTRGQQVTLSCSPISGHRSVSWYQQTPGQGLQFLFEYFSETQRNKGNFPGRFSGRQFSNSRSEMNVSTLELGDSALYLCASSSGLAGGGSTDTQYFGPGTRLTVL.

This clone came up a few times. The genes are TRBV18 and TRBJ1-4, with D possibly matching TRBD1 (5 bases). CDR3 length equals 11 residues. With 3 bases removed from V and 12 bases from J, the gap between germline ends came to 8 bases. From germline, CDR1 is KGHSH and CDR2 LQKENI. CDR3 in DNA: TGTGCCAGCTCACCCCAGGGTGAACTGTTTTTT. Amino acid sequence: CASSPQGELFF. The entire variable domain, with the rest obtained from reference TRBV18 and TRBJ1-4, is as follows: NAGVMQNPRHLVRRRGQEARLRCSPMKGHSHVYWYRQLPEEGLKFMVYLQKENIIDESGMPKERFSAEFPKEGPSILRIQQVVRGDSAAYFCASSPQGELFFGSGTQLSVL.

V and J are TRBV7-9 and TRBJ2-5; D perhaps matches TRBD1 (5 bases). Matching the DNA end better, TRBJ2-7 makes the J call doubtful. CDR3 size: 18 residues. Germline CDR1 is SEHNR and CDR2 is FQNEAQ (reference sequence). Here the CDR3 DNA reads TGTGCCAGCAGCTTACTAGACACCTGGGGCGGCAAAACTAACGAGCAGTACTTC. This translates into CASSLLDTWGGKTNEQYF.

CDR3 protein: CASSLLFAGELFF. The CDR3 DNA follows: TGTGCCAGCAGTCTACTTTTCGCCGGGGAGCTGTTTTTT. The genes are TRBV7-6 and TRBJ2-2; D is unresolved. Per the germline V gene, CDR1 is SGHVS and CDR2 is FNYEAQ. The CDR3 runs 13 residues. The ends were cut back, 6 bases at V and 6 bases at J, with 11 bases in the middle.

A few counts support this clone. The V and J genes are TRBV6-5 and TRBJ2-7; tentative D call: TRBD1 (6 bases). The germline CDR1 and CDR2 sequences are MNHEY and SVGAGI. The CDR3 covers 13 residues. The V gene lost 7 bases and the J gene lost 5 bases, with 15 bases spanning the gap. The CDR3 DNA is TGTGCCAGCATCATGACAGGTGGGAACGAGCAGTACTTC. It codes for CASIMTGGNEQYF.

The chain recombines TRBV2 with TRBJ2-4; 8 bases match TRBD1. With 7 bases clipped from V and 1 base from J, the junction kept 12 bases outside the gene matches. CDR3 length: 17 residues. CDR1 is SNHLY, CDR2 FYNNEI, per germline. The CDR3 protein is CASIIQGGAGAKNIQYF. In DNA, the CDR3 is TGTGCCAGCATTATACAGGGGGGCGCGGGGGCCAAAAACATTCAGTACTTC.

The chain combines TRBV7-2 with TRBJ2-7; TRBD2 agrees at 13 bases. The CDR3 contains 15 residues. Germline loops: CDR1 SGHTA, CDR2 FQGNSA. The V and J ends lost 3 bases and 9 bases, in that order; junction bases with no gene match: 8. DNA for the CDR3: TGTGCCAGCAGCTTGCCGGGACTAGCGGGGTCCCGGCAGTACTTC. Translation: CASSLPGLAGSRQYF. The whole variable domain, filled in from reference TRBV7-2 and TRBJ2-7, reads GAGVSQSPSNKVTEKGKDVELRCDPISGHTALYWYRQSLGQGLEFLIYFQGNSAPDKSGLPSDRFSAERTGGSVSTLTIQRTQQEDSAVYLCASSLPGLAGSRQYFGPGTRLTVT.